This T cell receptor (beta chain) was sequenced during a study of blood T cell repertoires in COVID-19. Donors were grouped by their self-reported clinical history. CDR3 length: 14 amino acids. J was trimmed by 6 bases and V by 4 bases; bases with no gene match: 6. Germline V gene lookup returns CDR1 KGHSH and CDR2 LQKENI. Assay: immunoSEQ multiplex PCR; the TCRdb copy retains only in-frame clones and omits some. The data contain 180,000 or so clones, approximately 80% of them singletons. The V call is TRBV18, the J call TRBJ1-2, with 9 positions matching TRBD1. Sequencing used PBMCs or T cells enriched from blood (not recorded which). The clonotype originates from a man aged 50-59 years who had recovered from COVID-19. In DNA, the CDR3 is TGTGCCAGCTCACACGGACAGGGGAGGGATGGCTACACCTTC. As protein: CASSHGQGRDGYTF.